A single sample is the source of the 24 T cell receptor beta chains below, sequenced in a study of low-dose radiotherapy and immunotherapy resistance in tumors. Priming of first-strand cDNA relied on TRAV- and TRBV-specific primers (covering alpha and beta chains). For amplifying TCRs, the PCR ran for around 20 cycles with Phusion, which was used together with a constant-region primer and the adapter on the V primers. TCRdb processed the reads anew with MiXCR; each CDR3 protein has one entry. The profile shows 9,700 or so distinct CDR3 sequences, around 79% of them singletons. Every receptor here comes from a human donor with advanced metastatic prostate, ovarian, gallbladder or colorectal cancer (not recorded which). This table probably holds off-target reads from a library built for another chain.

J is TRBJ2-1 and V is TRBV6-8; D remains unclear. The CDR3 consists of 18 residues. V was clipped by 5 bases and J by 9 bases, with 29 bases between them. Germline CDR1 and CDR2: MNHGY and SAAAGT. The CDR3 protein is CASSPQTGKGGPRGEQFF. The CDR3 DNA follows: TGTGCCAGCAGTCCCCAAACTGGGAAGGGCGGTCCGAGAGGTGAGCAGTTCTTC.

The CDR3 nucleotides read TGCAGTGCTAGTTGGCAGGCGATCTACAATGAGCAGTTCTTC. Protein: CSASWQAIYNEQFF. V and J are TRBV20-1 and TRBJ2-1; D gene ambiguous. From germline, CDR1 is DFQATT and CDR2 SNEGSKA (reference sequence). Deletions cut 3 bases from V and 3 bases from J, with 12 bases between. The CDR3 spans 14 residues.

This clonotype has only one observation. This chain connects TRBV29-1 to TRBJ2-1, with 7 bases identical to TRBD1. V trimming: 7 bases; J trimming: 9 bases; junction bases outside the gene matches: 9. The CDR3 length is 12 residues. CDR1 is SQVTM, CDR2 ANQGSEA, per germline. The CDR3 protein is CSADRDRGEQFF. As DNA, the CDR3 is TGCAGCGCCGACCGGGACAGAGGTGAGCAGTTCTTC.

V is TRBV28 and J is TRBJ2-1, with a tentative D call TRBD2 (5 bases). CDR1 is MDHEN and CDR2 is SYDVKM in the germline V gene. The CDR3 spans 13 residues. The V end lost 7 bases, the J end lost 6 bases, and 13 bases lay between the germline ends. This CDR3 is CASTPGRGNEQFF. CDR3 DNA sequence: TGTGCCAGCACTCCTGGCCGGGGCAATGAGCAGTTCTTC.

This chain connects TRBV29-1 to TRBJ1-5, with D perhaps TRBD1 (5 bases). V lost 6 bases and J 4 bases, leaving 10 bases between the germline ends. This CDR3 is 12 amino acids long. CDR1 is SQVTM and CDR2 is ANQGSEA in the germline V gene. In nucleotides, the CDR3 is TGCAGCGTAGGGGCCCCGAATCAGCCCCAGCATTTT. Its protein product is CSVGAPNQPQHF.

The CDR3 sequence is CASSLGDRGYGYTF. The CDR3 DNA follows: TGTGCCAGCAGCTTGGGAGACAGGGGATATGGCTACACCTTC. This chain joins TRBV5-5 and TRBJ1-2; 8 bases are a match to TRBD1. Germline values: CDR1 SGHKS, CDR2 YYEKEE (reference sequence). The CDR3 has 14 residues. V was clipped by 0 bases and J by 5 bases; unmatched bases: 3.

V usage is TRBV10-3 and J usage is TRBJ2-7; D assignment may be TRBD1 or TRBD2 (5 bases each). The CDR3 totals 15 residues. Germline lookup yields CDR1 ENHRY and CDR2 SYGVKD. Trimming stripped 8 bases from V and 5 bases from J, with 22 bases between. CDR3 protein: CAIGGSVGETDEQYF. The CDR3, as DNA: TGTGCCATCGGAGGCAGTGTGGGGGAGACCGACGAGCAGTACTTC.

The chain couples TRBV29-1 to TRBJ2-7; D is undetermined. The germline V and J ends were trimmed by 7 bases and 0 bases, with 7 bases remaining between them. The CDR3 has 11 residues. In germline, CDR1 is SQVTM, CDR2 ANQGSEA. For the CDR3, the DNA is TGCAGCGCAGCAAGCTCCTACGAGCAGTACTTC. The encoded protein is CSAASSYEQYF.

The J gene is TRBJ2-7, the V gene TRBV9; D possibly corresponds to TRBD1 (6 bases). Germline V lookup: CDR1 SGDLS, CDR2 YYNGEE. CDR3 length equals 14 residues. With 4 bases removed from V and 5 bases from J, the gap between germline ends came to 16 bases. CDR3 bases: TGTGCCAGCAGCACACGAGGGACATCCCACGAGCAGTACTTC. Protein sequence: CASSTRGTSHEQYF.

This chain uses TRBV2 with TRBJ2-1; D gene unclear. V was shortened by 7 bases and J by 0 bases, with 16 bases between the two germline ends. Per germline, CDR1 SNHLY and CDR2 FYNNEI. This CDR3 region has 16 residues. The CDR3 DNA follows: TGTGCCAGCAAGGTGGCGGCCTCAAGCTCCTACAATGAGCAGTTCTTC. As protein: CASKVAASSSYNEQFF.

This chain joins TRBV6-8 and TRBJ1-2; D ambiguous. The length of the CDR3 is 13 residues. Trimming cost V 4 bases and J 7 bases, with 13 bases left between them. Germline V gives CDR1 MNHGY, CDR2 SAAAGT. The CDR3 is CASSFGPIGGYTF. The CDR3 nucleotides are TGTGCCAGCAGTTTCGGCCCTATAGGTGGCTACACCTTC.

The chain joins TRBV28 to TRBJ1-2; 7 bases line up with TRBD1. There are 15 residues in the CDR3. The trim removed 3 bases at V and 5 bases at J, leaving 9 bases unmatched. The germline V gene has CDR1 MDHEN and CDR2 SYDVKM. CDR3 loop: CASSLGTVGKYGYTF. The CDR3 region has the DNA TGTGCCAGCAGTTTGGGGACAGTGGGGAAGTATGGCTACACCTTC.

The genes are TRBV6-6 and TRBJ2-6, with TRBD1 matching 8 bases. Germline assignment: CDR1 MNHNY and CDR2 SVGAGI (reference sequence). This CDR3 region has 19 residues. V lost 0 bases, J lost 0 bases, and 7 bases stayed unmatched. CDR3 DNA: TGTGCCAGCAGTTACTCGATCTACAGGGGGAACTCTGGGGCCAACGTCCTGACTTTC. Its translation: CASSYSIYRGNSGANVLTF.

The CDR3: CATSPDSNYGYTF. For the CDR3, the DNA is TGTGCCACCAGCCCGGACAGTAACTATGGCTACACCTTC. The chain uses TRBV15 and TRBJ1-2; a weak D match, TRBD1 (6 bases). CDR3 length equals 13 residues. CDR1 LNHNV and CDR2 YYDKDF come from the germline V gene (reference sequence). The V end was cut by 5 bases, the J end by 1 base, with 8 bases between.

This clonotype was counted a few times. This chain connects TRBV5-1 to TRBJ2-1; the D is unclear. The CDR3 contains 12 residues. V was trimmed by 0 bases and J by 6 bases, leaving 4 bases between them. Germline CDR1 reads SGHRS; CDR2 reads YFSETQ. The CDR3 is CASSLGVNEQFF. The CDR3 DNA sequence: TGCGCCAGCAGCTTGGGAGTCAATGAGCAGTTCTTC.

This clonotype occurred once. This sequence joins TRBV5-5 and TRBJ1-5; D gene unclear. Trimming stripped 0 bases from V and 0 bases from J, with 1 base between. CDR1 is SGHKS and CDR2 is YYEKEE in the germline V gene (reference sequence). The CDR3 is 13 residues long. As DNA, the CDR3 is TGTGCCAGCAGCTTGGATAGCAATCAGCCCCAGCATTTT. It yields the protein CASSLDSNQPQHF.

The V and J genes are TRBV28 and TRBJ2-7, with D possibly being TRBD1 or TRBD2 (6 bases each). This CDR3 has 12 residues. Germline CDR1 is MDHEN and CDR2 is SYDVKM. Here the CDR3 DNA reads TGTGCGCACGGGGGCGGGGACTACGAGCAGTACTTC. Protein product: CAHGGGDYEQYF.

The chain joins TRBV3-1 to TRBJ1-5; 7 positions agree with TRBD1. The CDR3 length is 14 residues. With V trimmed by 4 bases and J by 1 base, 1 base remained unmatched. CDR1 and CDR2 (germline): LGHDT, YNNKEL (reference sequence). The CDR3 sequence: CASSRQGSNQPQHF. The CDR3, as DNA: TGTGCCAGCAGCCGACAGGGCAGCAATCAGCCCCAGCATTTT. Full variable domain (rest looked up from reference TRBV3-1 and TRBJ1-5): DTAVSQTPKYLVTQMGNDKSIKCEQNLGHDTMYWYKQDSKKFLKIMFSYNNKELIINETVPNRFSPKSPDKAHLNLHINSLELGDSAVYFCASSRQGSNQPQHFGDGTRLSIL.

The gene calls are TRBV28 and TRBJ1-1, with 8 bases lining up with TRBD1. Germline V gene data show CDR1 as MDHEN and CDR2 as SYDVKM. The CDR3 contains 15 residues. V lost 6 bases and J lost 5; bases outside the gene matches: 11. CDR3 residues: CASRDWTGSVTEAFF. In DNA, the CDR3 is TGTGCCAGCAGGGATTGGACAGGGTCTGTGACTGAAGCTTTCTTT.

The V gene is TRBV20-1, the J gene TRBJ1-3; 9 positions match TRBD1. CDR3 length: 14 amino acids. V lost 6 bases and J lost 4; bases outside the gene matches: 7. The germline V gene encodes CDR1 DFQATT and CDR2 SNEGSKA (reference sequence). CDR3 loop: CSAPTGGPGNTIYF. CDR3 bases: TGCAGTGCCCCAACAGGGGGCCCCGGAAACACCATATATTTT.

There are a few counts of this clonotype. This chain connects TRBV11-1 to TRBJ2-1; the match to TRBD2 covers 14 bases. The CDR3 totals 16 residues. CDR1 and CDR2 from the germline V gene are SGHAT and FQDESV (reference sequence). J was trimmed by 7 bases and V by 4 bases; bases with no gene match: 6. CDR3 region: CASSSTSGRVGNEQFF. CDR3 bases: TGTGCCAGCAGCTCGACTAGCGGGAGGGTCGGTAATGAGCAGTTCTTC.

This chain joins TRBV20-1 and TRBJ2-7; TRBD2 aligns across 15 bases. This CDR3 contains 16 residues. The V segment lost 0 bases and the J segment 6 bases; nucleotides outside the gene matches: 6. CDR1 and CDR2 from the germline V gene are DFQATT and SNEGSKA (reference sequence). CDR3 sequence (DNA): TGCAGTGCTAGAGACCCCGGACTAGCGGGAGGGATCGAGCAGTACTTC. This encodes CSARDPGLAGGIEQYF.

The chain employs TRBV20-1 and TRBJ2-3; D gene unclear. This CDR3 contains 13 residues. V shed 3 bases and J shed 4 bases, with 11 bases lying between them. CDR1 DFQATT and CDR2 SNEGSKA come from the germline V gene (reference sequence). The CDR3 sequence: CSASDGPSDTQYF. The CDR3 bases are TGCAGTGCTAGTGACGGGCCCTCAGATACGCAGTATTTT.

The chain links TRBV28 to TRBJ2-7, with 9 bases identical to TRBD2. Trimming removed 2 bases from V and 7 bases from J; junction bases left unmatched: 6. The CDR3 contains 14 residues. Germline V gene data show CDR1 as MDHEN and CDR2 as SYDVKM. CDR3 sequence: CASSLTASGMEQYF. In DNA form, the CDR3 reads TGTGCCAGCAGTTTAACGGCTAGCGGGATGGAGCAGTACTTC.